This entry is about one T cell receptor (beta chain). What it recognizes is unknown. The sample's treatment: about 20 received Ad26.COV2.S at low or high dose, single or two shots; about 5 received placebo; per-sample allocation not given. Sampling took place 63 days after the first vaccine or placebo injection. An 18-55-year-old adult in Boston served as donor. The administered vaccine (an Ad26 vector) expressed Wuhan-strain SARS-CoV-2 spike. This entry is derived from a study of Ad26.COV2.S vaccination and SARS-CoV-2 variants. The repertoire was sequenced with immunoSEQ multiplex PCR; TCRdb's copy has only in-frame clones and lacks some. The table includes approximately 420,000 clones, roughly 90% detected once. J lost 11 bases, V lost 6 bases, and 10 bases had no gene match. This CDR3 has 15 amino acids. The germline V gene has CDR1 MNHEY and CDR2 SMNVEV (reference sequence). Overall study findings and caveats: Vaccine recipients had higher spike-specific TCR breadth than placebo recipients. Breadth measured for non-spike TCRs was similar across vaccine and placebo recipients.

This specimen consisted of peripheral blood, obtained in a trial of Ad26.COV2.S vaccine versus placebo. The V call is TRBV27, the J call TRBJ2-3; 14 nucleotides match TRBD2. The TCR comes from a person between 18 and 65 years old who received the Ad26.COV2.S COVID-19 vaccine or a placebo. CDR3 DNA: TGTGCCAGCAGCCCATGGGGGACTAGCGGGGGAGAGCAGTATTTT. Protein product: CASSPWGTSGGEQYF.